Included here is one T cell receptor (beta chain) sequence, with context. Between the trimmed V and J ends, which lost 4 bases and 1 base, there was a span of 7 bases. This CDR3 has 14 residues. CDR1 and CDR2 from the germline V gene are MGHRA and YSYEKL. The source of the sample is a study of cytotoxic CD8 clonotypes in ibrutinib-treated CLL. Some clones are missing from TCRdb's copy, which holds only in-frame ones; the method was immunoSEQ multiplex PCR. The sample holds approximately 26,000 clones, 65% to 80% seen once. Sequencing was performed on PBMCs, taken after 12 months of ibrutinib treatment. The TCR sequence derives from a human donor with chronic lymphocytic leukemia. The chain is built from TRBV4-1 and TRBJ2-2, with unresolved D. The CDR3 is CASSRRGNTGELFF. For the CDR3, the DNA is TGCGCCAGCAGCCGCCGCGGGAACACCGGGGAGCTGTTTTTT.